These 25 T cell receptor beta chains originate from one sample sequenced in a study of OX40 agonist ivuxolimab in advanced cancers. TCRdb's copy holds only in-frame clones and misses some; the assay was immunoSEQ multiplex PCR. Among 79,000 or so clones, 65% to 90% were seen once, and the ten largest hold roughly 0.66%. This specimen was CD4+ or CD8+ T cells sorted from blood, taken in a trial of the OX40 agonist ivuxolimab. These receptors all stem from an adult with an advanced solid tumor such as melanoma, head and neck, liver or kidney cancer.

The V gene is TRBV25-1, the J gene TRBJ2-7; maybe TRBD1 (6 bases). This CDR3 has 14 residues. Germline V lookup: CDR1 MGHDK, CDR2 SYGVNS. V shed 1 base and J shed 4 bases, with 11 bases lying between them. The DNA of the CDR3 is TGTGCCAGCAGTGAATTTGGGGACAAATACGAGCAGTACTTC. It specifies CASSEFGDKYEQYF.

V and J are TRBV27 and TRBJ1-3; D remains unclear. The CDR3 consists of 13 residues. V lost 6 bases and J lost 2, with 8 bases in between. Germline values: CDR1 MNHEY, CDR2 SMNVEV (reference sequence). In DNA form, the CDR3 reads TGTGCCAGCAGGCAGACCGCTGGAAACACCATATATTTT. This encodes CASRQTAGNTIYF.

The genes are TRBV5-6 and TRBJ1-1, with D hard to call. The V end was cut by 0 bases, the J end by 2 bases, with 5 bases between. Germline V gene lookup returns CDR1 SGHDT and CDR2 YYEEEE. The CDR3 extends over 13 amino acids. The CDR3 sequence: CASSLGPNTEAFF. The CDR3 DNA follows: TGTGCCAGCAGCTTGGGTCCAAACACTGAAGCTTTCTTT.

This sequence joins TRBV5-1 and TRBJ2-3; the D gene is possibly TRBD1 (6 bases). This CDR3 has 14 amino acids. Trimming removed 7 bases at V and 3 bases at J, with 15 bases between. Germline loops: CDR1 SGHRS, CDR2 YFSETQ. The CDR3 nucleotides read TGCGCCAGCGGAGACAGGTCGTCGACAGATACGCAGTATTTT. It is translated as CASGDRSSTDTQYF.

The chain couples TRBV7-2 to TRBJ2-7; a possible D gene is TRBD2 (6 bases). CDR1 is SGHTA, CDR2 FQGNSA, per germline. V dropped 3 bases and J dropped 6 bases, with 9 bases sitting between them. The CDR3 is 12 residues long. CDR3 sequence reads: CASSFTAGEQYF. The CDR3 nucleotides read TGTGCCAGCAGCTTCACAGCGGGCGAGCAGTACTTC.

J is TRBJ1-1 and V is TRBV2; D is undetermined. Germline V gene sequence: CDR1 SNHLY, CDR2 FYNNEI. CDR3 length equals 13 residues. Trimming removed 1 base from V and 2 bases from J, with 5 bases in between. The CDR3 is CASSEDINTEAFF. For the CDR3, the DNA is TGTGCCAGCAGTGAAGACATAAACACTGAAGCTTTCTTT.

The rearrangement uses TRBV2 and TRBJ1-4; TRBD1 is a possible D gene (5 bases). V gave up 8 bases and J gave up 4 bases, with 11 bases separating them. The CDR3 extends over 13 amino acids. Germline lookup yields CDR1 SNHLY and CDR2 FYNNEI. As DNA, the CDR3 is TGTGCCAGCGTACAGGTCCTTAATGAAAAACTGTTTTTT. It translates to CASVQVLNEKLFF.

V usage is TRBV19 and J usage is TRBJ2-7, with 9 bases fitting TRBD2. The CDR3 loop spans 13 amino acids. Germline V gene sequence: CDR1 LNHDA, CDR2 SQIVND (reference sequence). Germline trimming cut 7 bases from V and 0 bases from J; bases unmatched to any gene: 1. This chain's CDR3 is CASTSGDSYEQYF. The CDR3 DNA follows: TGTGCCAGTACTAGCGGGGACTCCTACGAGCAGTACTTC.

This clone showed up just once. V gene TRBV2 combines with J gene TRBJ1-6; no firm D call. This CDR3 has 15 amino acids. Germline CDR1 is SNHLY and CDR2 is FYNNEI. V lost 3 bases and J lost 6, with 12 bases in between. CDR3 sequence: CASSEVSGINSPLHF. For the CDR3, the DNA is TGTGCCAGCAGTGAGGTCAGTGGGATTAATTCACCCCTCCACTTT.

The rearrangement uses TRBV30 and TRBJ2-5; D gene uncertain. The length of the CDR3 is 13 residues. V shed 3 bases and J shed 5 bases, with 13 bases lying between them. Looked up from germline, CDR1 is GTSNPN and CDR2 is SVGIG (reference sequence). The CDR3 sequence is CAWSGRAGETQYF. CDR3 sequence (DNA): TGTGCCTGGAGCGGAAGGGCCGGGGAGACCCAGTACTTC. The full variable domain, rest sourced from reference TRBV30 and TRBJ2-5, is SQTIHQWPATLVQPVGSPLSLECTVEGTSNPNLYWYRQAAGRGLQLLFYSVGIGQISSEVPQNLSASRPQDRQFILSSKKLLLSDSGFYLCAWSGRAGETQYFGPGTRLLVL.

The table lists this clone with a few counts. One end of the junction is discordant with germline, which a read error may explain. The rearrangement uses TRBV7-7 and TRBJ2-5, with D perhaps matching TRBD1 or TRBD2 (5 bases each). Germline V lookup: CDR1 SSHAT, CDR2 FNYEAQ (reference sequence). CDR3 length: 14 residues. This chain's CDR3 is CASSPGAFQETQYF. CDR3 sequence (DNA): TGTGCTAGCAGCCCCGGGGCCTTTCAAGAGACCCAGTACTTC. Combining the CDR3 with reference TRBV7-7 and TRBJ2-5 gives the whole variable domain GAGVSQSPRYKVTKRGQDVTLRCDPISSHATLYWYQQALGQGPEFLTYFNYEAQPDKSGLPSDRFSAERPEGSISTLTIQRTEQRDSAMYRCASSPGAFQETQYFGPGTRLLVL.

V and J are TRBV2 and TRBJ1-5; a weak D match, TRBD1 (6 bases). The CDR3 is 14 amino acids. V was pared by 5 bases and J by 3 bases, with 11 bases between. Germline CDR1 and CDR2: SNHLY and FYNNEI. CDR3 DNA: TGTGCCAGCAGTAATACAGGGAACAATCAGCCCCAGCATTTT. Translated: CASSNTGNNQPQHF.

This rearrangement joins TRBV5-1 to TRBJ2-3; perhaps D is TRBD1 or TRBD2 (6 bases each). The CDR3 runs 16 residues. Trimming took 2 bases from V and 2 from J, leaving 15 bases between them. Germline V gene lookup returns CDR1 SGHRS and CDR2 YFSETQ. CDR3 amino acids: CASSLPLGGLTDTQYF. The DNA for the CDR3 is TGCGCCAGCAGCTTACCCCTTGGGGGGCTCACAGATACGCAGTATTTT.

The J gene is TRBJ1-6, the V gene TRBV10-3, with TRBD1 matching 10 bases. Germline CDR1 is ENHRY and CDR2 is SYGVKD. V lost 6 bases to trimming and J lost 8 bases; unmatched junction nucleotides: 1. The CDR3 runs 13 residues. CDR3 DNA: TGTGCCATCAGAGGGACAGGGGATTCACCCCTCCACTTT. Translated, it gives CAIRGTGDSPLHF.

This clone occurred a few times. V is TRBV6-5 and J is TRBJ1-2; D possibly corresponds to TRBD1 (6 bases). Germline CDR1 MNHEY, CDR2 SVGAGI. CDR3 length equals 14 residues. V dropped 8 bases and J dropped 1 base, with 14 bases sitting between them. CDR3 sequence: CASGSDRINYGYTF. The CDR3 bases are TGTGCCAGCGGATCGGACAGAATTAACTATGGCTACACCTTC.

The J gene is TRBJ1-5, the V gene TRBV4-3; D is possibly TRBD1 (5 bases). Germline V lookup: CDR1 LGHNA, CDR2 YSLEER. Trimming pared 5 bases from V and 5 bases from J, leaving 10 bases between. The CDR3 extends over 13 amino acids. The CDR3 sequence is CASSEQAYQPQHF. The CDR3 DNA reads TGCGCCAGCAGCGAACAGGCCTATCAGCCCCAGCATTTT.

The rearrangement uses TRBV25-1 and TRBJ1-5, with D possibly being TRBD1 (6 bases). V was clipped by 8 bases and J by 1 base, with 15 bases between them. Germline V gene data show CDR1 as MGHDK and CDR2 as SYGVNS. The CDR3 has 15 amino acids. CDR3 protein: CASARGGGSNQPQHF. For the CDR3, the DNA is TGTGCCAGCGCCCGAGGGGGGGGGAGCAATCAGCCCCAGCATTTT.

V usage is TRBV6-1 and J usage is TRBJ1-2, with 7 nucleotides matching TRBD1. Germline-derived CDR1 and CDR2 are MNHNS and SASEGT. V trimming: 2 bases; J trimming: 4 bases; junction bases outside the gene matches: 4. The CDR3 is 14 residues long. The CDR3 spells CASSERRDSYGYTF. DNA for the CDR3: TGTGCCAGCAGTGAACGTCGGGACAGCTATGGCTACACCTTC.

This clone has only one observation. This chain links TRBV9 with TRBJ2-1; 12 bases match TRBD2. CDR1 and CDR2 (germline): SGDLS, YYNGEE. V lost 3 bases and J lost 1; bases outside the gene matches: 5. CDR3 length: 17 residues. For the CDR3, the DNA is TGTGCCAGCAGCGCCCCCGGGACTAGCGGGTCCTACAATGAGCAGTTCTTC. Translated, it gives CASSAPGTSGSYNEQFF.

This sequence joins TRBV4-1 and TRBJ2-3; no clear D gene. The length of the CDR3 is 15 residues. Germline V gives CDR1 MGHRA, CDR2 YSYEKL. The V end lost 5 bases, the J end lost 1 base, and 13 bases lay between the germline ends. The CDR3 here is CASSESPLGTDTQYF. As DNA, the CDR3 is TGCGCCAGCAGCGAATCGCCTTTGGGCACAGATACGCAGTATTTT.

The V gene is TRBV12-5, the J gene TRBJ2-5; D gene uncertain. CDR3 size: 19 residues. Germline loops: CDR1 LGHNT, CDR2 FRNRAP. With 0 bases removed from V and 3 bases from J, the gap between germline ends came to 23 bases. The CDR3 DNA follows: TGTGCTAGTGGTTTGGTACGAGGTTTTGCGCAGGATCAAAAAGAGACCCAGTACTTC. Its protein product is CASGLVRGFAQDQKETQYF.

The chain is built from TRBV9 and TRBJ2-5; TRBD2 matches at 12 bases. From germline, CDR1 is SGDLS and CDR2 YYNGEE. Trimming took 0 bases from V and 4 from J; bases not matched to a gene: 4. This CDR3 region has 16 residues. CDR3 DNA sequence: TGTGCCAGCAGCGTAGTGGCTAGCGGGGGGGCAGAGACCCAGTACTTC. This translates into CASSVVASGGAETQYF.

The chain uses TRBV5-1 and TRBJ2-1; 9 nucleotides line up with TRBD1. The CDR3 loop spans 16 amino acids. Unmatched junction bases numbered 3, after V lost 0 bases and J lost 2 bases. The germline gives CDR1 SGHRS, CDR2 YFSETQ. The CDR3: CASSLGQGGTYNEQFF. The CDR3 DNA reads as TGCGCCAGCAGCTTGGGACAGGGGGGAACCTACAATGAGCAGTTCTTC.

Only one count was recorded for this clone. The J gene is TRBJ2-1, the V gene TRBV29-1, with 11 bases matching TRBD2. Germline V gives CDR1 SQVTM, CDR2 ANQGSEA. V gave up 7 bases and J gave up 0 bases; unmatched junction bases: 14. CDR3 length equals 18 residues. The CDR3 DNA reads TGCAGCGCCCGCCGGGGGACTAGCGGAGTGAGCTCCTACAATGAGCAGTTCTTC. Translated, it gives CSARRGTSGVSSYNEQFF.

The genes are TRBV6-6 and TRBJ1-2, with D hard to call. The CDR3 has 13 amino acids. Trimming left V 0 bases short and J 3 bases short, with 5 bases between. CDR1 and CDR2 (germline): MNHNY, SVGAGI (reference sequence). The CDR3 DNA reads as TGTGCCAGCAGTTACTCCGCTGACTATGGCTACACCTTC. Encoded protein: CASSYSADYGYTF.